This record looks at one T cell receptor beta chain sequence and its context. There are 15 residues in the CDR3. V lost 5 bases to trimming and J lost 4 bases, with 18 bases between them. Germline CDR1 reads LNHDA; CDR2 reads SQIVND (reference sequence). In the source study's methods: The authors estimated nucleated cell counts from reference gene primer amplification. Sequencing used immunoSEQ multiplex PCR; TCRdb keeps in-frame clones, though not all of them. That table is the source of V, J and clone size, and D and trimming were worked out from the DNA. Seen here are approximately 72,000 clones, 65% to 90% observed once, and the top ten hold 23%. The entry originates in a study of blood T cell repertoires in COVID-19. Whole-study context: Spain, Italy and the United States supplied samples that represented acute and convalescent COVID-19. T cells, B-cell-depleted T cells, or PBMCs supplied cDNA or gDNA.

Sequenced input: peripheral blood. The genes are TRBV19 and TRBJ2-7; D gene uncertain. The source is a man in his fifties with acute or convalescent COVID-19. The CDR3 loop reads CASSPYEAREYEQYF. The CDR3, as DNA: TGTGCCAGTAGTCCTTACGAGGCACGAGAGTACGAGCAGTACTTC. The entire variable domain, with the rest obtained from reference TRBV19 and TRBJ2-7, is as follows: DGGITQSPKYLFRKEGQNVTLSCEQNLNHDAMYWYRQDPGQGLRLIYYSQIVNDFQKGDIAEGYSVSREKKESFPLTVTSAQKNPTAFYLCASSPYEAREYEQYFGPGTRLTVT.